What follows are 8 T cell receptor beta chains derived from one specimen sequenced in a study of glioma-infiltrating T cells after dendritic cell vaccination (dated by TCRdb to the mid-2010s). Receptors were amplified or captured by the immunoSEQ multiplex PCR assay. This immuneACCESS table, as held by TCRdb, lists in-frame sequences with V and J called but not all clones. Of the missing ones, under half trace to an unresolved V gene in checked studies; the others have no known cause. The sample table lists about 90,000 clones, about 83% of them with a count of one. The ten most abundant clones make up roughly 2.9% of the sample. The specimen comprised blood, sampled before dendritic cell vaccination. The receptors were sampled from a human donor with glioblastoma.

This sequence joins TRBV5-1 and TRBJ1-4; maybe TRBD1 (5 bases). Germline-derived CDR1 and CDR2 are SGHRS and YFSETQ. This CDR3 region has 14 residues. V was cut by 3 bases and J by 6 bases, with 12 bases left in between. The CDR3 reads CASSSGGGYEKLFF. The CDR3 region has the DNA TGCGCCAGCAGCTCCGGGGGGGGATATGAAAAACTGTTTTTT.

The chain carries TRBV28 and TRBJ2-7, with 8 positions matching TRBD1. V shed 1 base, J shed 4 bases, and the junction held 9 bases outside the gene matches. The germline V gene has CDR1 MDHEN and CDR2 SYDVKM. This CDR3 has 16 amino acids. DNA for the CDR3: TGTGCCAGCAGTTTATTCCCCGGGACAGGAGAATACGAGCAGTACTTC. This encodes CASSLFPGTGEYEQYF.

V is TRBV5-1 and J is TRBJ2-5; 9 bases align to TRBD1. The germline CDR1 and CDR2 sequences are SGHRS and YFSETQ. This CDR3 is built from 13 residues. J was trimmed by 4 bases and V by 6 bases; bases with no gene match: 4. The CDR3 here is CASTMGQGETQYF. In DNA, the CDR3 is TGCGCCAGCACTATGGGACAGGGAGAGACCCAGTACTTC.

This clone has just one count. The V gene is TRBV13, the J gene TRBJ2-7; D perhaps matches TRBD1 (5 bases). Trimming took 3 bases from V and 5 from J, leaving 14 bases between them. This CDR3 has 14 residues. Germline CDR1 PRHDT, CDR2 FYEKMQ (reference sequence). The CDR3 loop reads CASSFNAGLHEQYF. In nucleotides, the CDR3 is TGTGCCAGCAGCTTCAACGCAGGGCTCCACGAGCAGTACTTC.

V and J are TRBV5-1 and TRBJ1-2; D is uncertain. Germline V CDR1 and CDR2: SGHRS, YFSETQ. This CDR3 comprises 13 residues. V lost 4 bases to trimming and J lost 8 bases, with 15 bases between them. The CDR3 region has the DNA TGCGCCAGCAGCGGTACAGCCCGGGGAGGCTACACCTTC. It encodes CASSGTARGGYTF.

The CDR3 region is CASSAGQVGYTF. In DNA form, the CDR3 reads TGTGCCAGCAGCGCGGGACAGGTTGGCTACACCTTC. The V gene is TRBV7-2, the J gene TRBJ1-2; TRBD1 aligns across 8 bases. The germline V gene encodes CDR1 SGHTA and CDR2 FQGNSA. There are 12 residues in the CDR3. Trimming cost V 5 bases and J 7 bases; bases outside gene matches: 3.

This chain uses TRBV15 with TRBJ2-4, with D maybe TRBD1 (7 bases). The CDR3 has 15 amino acids. CDR1 is LNHNV and CDR2 is YYDKDF in the germline V gene (reference sequence). The V gene lost 5 bases and the J gene lost 1 base, with 12 bases spanning the gap. CDR3 sequence (DNA): TGTGCCACCAGCCTGGAGGGGGCTGCCAAAAACATTCAGTACTTC. Translation gives CATSLEGAAKNIQYF.

The genes are TRBV7-3 and TRBJ2-7, with TRBD2 matching over 13 bases. Germline V gene lookup returns CDR1 SGHTA and CDR2 FQGTGA. The CDR3 is made up of 16 amino acids. V was pared by 6 bases and J by 3 bases, with 8 bases of the junction left unmatched. The DNA for the CDR3 is TGTGCCAGCAGGCGGACTAGCGGGAGTGAGAGCTACGAGCAGTACTTC. It codes for CASRRTSGSESYEQYF.